This TCR beta chain derives from a study of T cell changes during pregnancy in multiple sclerosis (dated by TCRdb to the late 2010s). Notes on the research overall: Changes in the T cell repertoire over the course of pregnancy were examined in this study in women with multiple sclerosis.

Receptor amplification or capture employed the immunoSEQ multiplex PCR assay. Imported from immuneACCESS, the table was reduced by TCRdb to in-frame sequences with V and J called. These copies leave out some clones; in studies compared against another copy, an unresolved V gene accounts for under half, and the cause of the remainder is not known. The sample table contains 40,000 to 55,000 clones; only one count was recorded for nearly 95% of them. The top ten clonotypes cover 0.55% to 0.65% of the sample. Trimmed from V: 3 bases; trimmed from J: 4 bases; junction bases lacking a gene match: 7. For CDR1 and CDR2, the germline V gene (reference sequence) lists GTSNPN and SVGIG. Reading from cysteine to phenylalanine, the CDR3 counts 15 amino acids. Of all the DNA, just the CDR3 is kept, 45 bases in frame from base 1. Comments on this clone: No antigen is known for it. Base-call qualities are not available, and no considerably larger clone is one nucleotide away.

The starting material was CD4+ T cells from peripheral blood mononuclear cells, obtained after pregnancy. The chain links TRBV30 with TRBJ1-5, and TRBD1 matches 9 of the central bases. The origin of this receptor is a female donor in good health, enrolled as a control in a pregnancy study. The DNA reads TGTGCCTGGAGCCTAGGCGGGACAGGGAATCAGCCCCAGCATTTT. It encodes CAWSLGGTGNQPQHF.